The 30 T cell receptor beta chains listed next were all sequenced from one sample in a study of graft-versus-host responses after intestinal transplantation. Generated by immunoSEQ multiplex PCR, the TCRdb table keeps only in-frame clones and is missing some. This table has fewer than 130,000 clones, around 93% appearing once. For these receptors, no antigen is known. This material consisted of unstimulated CD8+ T cells sorted from spleen or lymph node cells, taken before intestinal transplant. Receptors originate from a human donor who received an intestinal transplant.

The V gene is TRBV12-5, the J gene TRBJ1-1, with D unclear. Germline V gene data show CDR1 as LGHNT and CDR2 as FRNRAP. V shed 7 bases and J shed 3 bases, with 18 bases lying between them. The CDR3 has 15 amino acids. CDR3 nucleotides: TGTGCTAGTGTAACCCCAAGAGATCTGGACACTGAAGCTTTCTTT. Its protein is CASVTPRDLDTEAFF.

CDR3 coding DNA: TGTGCCAGCAAGAGCGGAATCTCCTACAATGAGCAGTTCTTC. This sequence encodes CASKSGISYNEQFF. The rearrangement links TRBV6-5 to TRBJ2-1; TRBD2 might be the D (5 bases). V was clipped by 7 bases and J by 0 bases, with 10 bases between them. This CDR3 comprises 14 residues. Per germline, CDR1 MNHEY and CDR2 SVGAGI.

The rearrangement joins TRBV18 to TRBJ2-5; D might be TRBD1 (5 bases). Trimming pared 3 bases from V and 4 bases from J, leaving 15 bases between. The germline V gene encodes CDR1 KGHSH and CDR2 LQKENI. This CDR3 comprises 15 residues. CDR3: CASSPFPDTGETQYF. Here the CDR3 DNA reads TGTGCCAGCTCACCGTTCCCGGACACCGGAGAGACCCAGTACTTC.

J is TRBJ1-1 and V is TRBV27; no clear D. CDR1 is MNHEY, CDR2 SMNVEV, per germline (reference sequence). The CDR3 contains 13 residues. The germline V and J ends were trimmed by 2 bases and 1 base, with 5 bases remaining between them. As DNA, the CDR3 is TGTGCCAGCAGTTTAGGGCCGAACACTGAAGCTTTCTTT. It is translated as CASSLGPNTEAFF.

V and J are TRBV6-6 and TRBJ2-1; no clear D gene. CDR3 length: 13 amino acids. V lost 0 bases and J 12 bases, leaving 12 bases between the germline ends. Per germline, CDR1 MNHNY and CDR2 SVGAGI (reference sequence). The CDR3 sequence: CASSYSILVRQFF. The CDR3, as DNA: TGTGCCAGCAGTTACTCGATCTTGGTGAGGCAGTTCTTC.

This chain uses TRBV2 with TRBJ1-2; TRBD1 is a possible D gene (6 bases). Trimming left V 6 bases short and J 4 bases short, with 15 bases between. The length of the CDR3 is 14 residues. Germline V lookup: CDR1 SNHLY, CDR2 FYNNEI. The CDR3 protein is CASRDTGLVYGYTF. The CDR3 DNA reads as TGTGCCAGCAGGGACACAGGGTTAGTCTATGGCTACACCTTC.

The chain carries TRBV28 and TRBJ1-5; unclear D gene. V gave up 2 bases and J gave up 4 bases, with 21 bases separating them. CDR1 is MDHEN and CDR2 is SYDVKM in the germline V gene. This CDR3 has 18 residues. Written as DNA, the CDR3 is TGTGCCAGCAGTTTAACGACTAACCGAGAGGGATCAAATCAGCCCCAGCATTTT. Residues: CASSLTTNREGSNQPQHF.

This clone was counted only a few times. This chain links TRBV11-2 with TRBJ2-7, with 8 bases aligning to TRBD1. CDR3 length equals 16 residues. CDR1 and CDR2 from the germline V gene are SGHAT and FQNNGV. J gave up 1 base and V 7 bases, and 12 bases lay outside the gene matches. CDR3: CASTLSPGQASYEQYF. The CDR3 DNA reads as TGTGCCAGCACCCTCAGCCCGGGACAGGCGTCCTACGAGCAGTACTTC. The whole variable domain, filled in from reference TRBV11-2 and TRBJ2-7, reads EAGVAQSPRYKIIEKRQSVAFWCNPISGHATLYWYQQILGQGPKLLIQFQNNGVVDDSQLPKDRFSAERLKGVDSTLKIQPAKLEDSAVYLCASTLSPGQASYEQYFGPGTRLTVT.

This rearrangement joins TRBV27 to TRBJ1-4, with TRBD1 matching 7 bases. The CDR3 is 13 residues long. Germline values: CDR1 MNHEY, CDR2 SMNVEV (reference sequence). J was trimmed by 8 bases and V by 3 bases; bases with no gene match: 3. The CDR3 loop reads CASSLGQREKLFF. The CDR3 bases are TGTGCCAGCAGTTTGGGACAGAGGGAAAAACTGTTTTTT.

About this clone itself: The junction differs from germline at one of its ends, possibly a read error. The V gene is TRBV7-7, the J gene TRBJ2-1; 12 positions match TRBD1. CDR1 is SSHAT, CDR2 FNYEAQ, per germline (reference sequence). The CDR3 runs 16 residues. This chain's CDR3 is CASSLHPGQGAGKQFF. The CDR3 nucleotides are TGTGCTAGCAGCTTACATCCGGGACAGGGGGCGGGAAAGCAGTTCTTC. The full variable domain, rest sourced from reference TRBV7-7 and TRBJ2-1, is GAGVSQSPRYKVTKRGQDVTLRCDPISSHATLYWYQQALGQGPEFLTYFNYEAQPDKSGLPSDRFSAERPEGSISTLTIQRTEQRDSAMYRCASSLHPGQGAGKQFFGPGTRLTVL.

The gene calls are TRBV6-5 and TRBJ1-5; D is unresolved. Trimming removed 2 bases at V and 3 bases at J, with 8 bases between. The CDR3 is 14 amino acids. CDR1 and CDR2 (germline): MNHEY, SVGAGI. The CDR3 DNA reads as TGTGCCAGCAGTTACGCAGGAGTCAATCAGCCCCAGCATTTT. It is translated as CASSYAGVNQPQHF.

The chain combines TRBV7-2 with TRBJ1-5, with D unclear. Trimming pared 2 bases from V and 4 bases from J, leaving 12 bases between. This CDR3 has 15 residues. Germline lookup yields CDR1 SGHTA and CDR2 FQGNSA. This CDR3 reads CASSLRGTGNQPQHF. CDR3 bases: TGTGCCAGCAGCTTACGGGGAACCGGGAATCAGCCCCAGCATTTT.

On this clone: Other nucleotide sequences from this sample produce the same CDR3. The chain carries TRBV7-6 and TRBJ2-7; the D is unclear. The CDR3 is 11 amino acids. The germline V and J ends were trimmed by 5 bases and 2 bases, with 4 bases remaining between them. CDR1 and CDR2 (germline): SGHVS, FNYEAQ. CDR3 coding DNA: TGTGCCAGCAGCGATACCTACGAGCAGTACTTC. This codes for CASSDTYEQYF.

The genes are TRBV5-5 and TRBJ2-2; D uncertain. The CDR3 consists of 16 residues. Trimming took 0 bases from V and 2 from J, leaving 11 bases between them. Per germline, CDR1 SGHKS and CDR2 YYEKEE (reference sequence). The CDR3 DNA follows: TGTGCCAGCAGCTTGGAGCAGCTTTTAAACACCGGGGAGCTGTTTTTT. Translation: CASSLEQLLNTGELFF.

The rearrangement uses TRBV5-1 and TRBJ1-1, with a tentative D call TRBD1 (6 bases). This CDR3 is built from 15 residues. The germline V gene has CDR1 SGHRS and CDR2 YFSETQ. Between the trimmed V and J ends, which lost 0 bases and 5 bases, there was a span of 14 bases. The CDR3 nucleotides are TGCGCCAGCAGCTTGGCCTATAAGGGGGTGACTGAAGCTTTCTTT. Translation: CASSLAYKGVTEAFF.

This chain links TRBV11-2 with TRBJ2-1; D may be TRBD2 (7 bases). Looked up from germline, CDR1 is SGHAT and CDR2 is FQNNGV. The CDR3 has 16 residues. V lost 2 bases to trimming and J lost 9 bases, with 20 bases between them. The CDR3 here is CASSLYAAGARSEQFF. Here the CDR3 DNA reads TGTGCCAGCAGCTTATACGCGGCGGGGGCGCGAAGTGAGCAGTTCTTC.

This sequence joins TRBV19 and TRBJ2-2; D perhaps matches TRBD1 (6 bases). Trimming pared 9 bases from V and 6 bases from J, leaving 17 bases between. This CDR3 is 14 amino acids long. Germline loops: CDR1 LNHDA, CDR2 SQIVND (reference sequence). CDR3 in DNA: TGTGCCAGCCGAATAACAGGGTACGCCGGGGAGCTGTTTTTT. Amino acid sequence: CASRITGYAGELFF.

The gene calls are TRBV30 and TRBJ1-1; 10 nucleotides align to TRBD1. The CDR3 is 14 amino acids. Germline CDR1 and CDR2: GTSNPN and SVGIG (reference sequence). Trimming at V came to 3 bases and at J to 7 bases, leaving 8 bases not matched to a gene. DNA of the CDR3: TGTGCCTGGAGCCCGGGACAGGGGATGGGTGAAGCTTTCTTT. Amino acid sequence: CAWSPGQGMGEAFF.

The genes are TRBV4-1 and TRBJ2-7, with 9 bases fitting TRBD1. V lost 2 bases and J lost 0; bases outside the gene matches: 8. This CDR3 has 17 amino acids. Germline CDR1 MGHRA, CDR2 YSYEKL. CDR3 DNA: TGCGCCAGCAGCCAATCATCCGGGACAGGGATCTCCTACGAGCAGTACTTC. Translated, it gives CASSQSSGTGISYEQYF.

The genes are TRBV27 and TRBJ2-1; D remains unclear. The CDR3 loop spans 12 amino acids. Looked up from germline, CDR1 is MNHEY and CDR2 is SMNVEV (reference sequence). Between the trimmed V and J ends, which lost 4 bases and 10 bases, there was a span of 11 bases. The chain's CDR3 is CASSSLVREQFF. In DNA form, the CDR3 reads TGTGCCAGCAGTTCCCTAGTGCGGGAGCAGTTCTTC.

This chain joins TRBV6-5 and TRBJ2-2; D is perhaps TRBD2 (5 bases). V was clipped by 2 bases and J by 5 bases, with 9 bases between them. The CDR3 consists of 14 residues. From germline, CDR1 is MNHEY and CDR2 SVGAGI. The CDR3 sequence: CASSYRGGTGELFF. In nucleotides, the CDR3 is TGTGCCAGCAGTTACCGGGGTGGGACCGGGGAGCTGTTTTTT.

This chain links TRBV20-1 with TRBJ2-1; D gene uncertain. The CDR3 contains 10 residues. Trimming pared 3 bases from V and 8 bases from J, leaving 5 bases between. Germline-derived CDR1 and CDR2 are DFQATT and SNEGSKA (reference sequence). In DNA, the CDR3 is TGCAGTGCTAGGGAGTATGAGCAGTTCTTC. Its translation: CSAREYEQFF.

This chain links TRBV5-1 with TRBJ2-5; weak D call: TRBD1 (5 bases). The better agreement between TRBJ2-7 and the DNA end casts doubt on the J call. The CDR3 runs to 16 residues. CDR1 and CDR2 (germline): SGHRS, YFSETQ. CDR3 residues: CASSLGSRETSYEQYF. The CDR3 DNA reads TGCGCCAGCAGCTTGGGAAGCAGGGAAACATCTTACGAGCAGTACTTC.

The J gene is TRBJ1-1, the V gene TRBV5-6, with 7 nucleotides matching TRBD1. CDR1 and CDR2 from the germline V gene are SGHDT and YYEEEE. Unmatched junction bases numbered 2, after V lost 6 bases and J lost 0 bases. This CDR3 is built from 13 residues. CDR3 sequence reads: CASMDRLNTEAFF. CDR3 in DNA: TGTGCCAGCATGGACAGGCTGAACACTGAAGCTTTCTTT.

V gene TRBV30 combines with J gene TRBJ2-7, with a tentative D call TRBD2 (5 bases). With 3 bases removed from V and 2 bases from J, the gap between germline ends came to 8 bases. CDR1 GTSNPN and CDR2 SVGIG come from the germline V gene (reference sequence). CDR3 length equals 12 residues. The CDR3 loop reads CAWREAAYEQYF. CDR3 nucleotide sequence: TGTGCCTGGAGGGAGGCAGCCTACGAGCAGTACTTC.

V usage is TRBV9 and J usage is TRBJ2-7, with a weak D call TRBD1 (6 bases). Trimming left V 4 bases short and J 1 base short, with 12 bases between. This CDR3 is 14 amino acids long. Germline V gene sequence: CDR1 SGDLS, CDR2 YYNGEE. The CDR3 region has the DNA TGTGCCAGCAGCCCAGGGGAAGTTTCCTACGAGCAGTACTTC. Translating gives CASSPGEVSYEQYF. Full variable domain (missing parts from reference TRBV9 and TRBJ2-7): DSGVTQTPKHLITATGQRVTLRCSPRSGDLSVYWYQQSLDQGLQFLIQYYNGEERAKGNILERFSAQQFPDLHSELNLSSLELGDSALYFCASSPGEVSYEQYFGPGTRLTVT.

V is TRBV11-2 and J is TRBJ2-7; D is possibly TRBD1 or TRBD2 (5 bases each). CDR3 length: 13 residues. Germline CDR1 is SGHAT and CDR2 is FQNNGV. V was clipped by 1 base and J by 7 bases, with 11 bases between them. The CDR3 DNA follows: TGTGCCAGCAGCTTAGGACAGCGGCGTGAGCAGTACTTC. Amino acids: CASSLGQRREQYF. Full variable domain (rest looked up from reference TRBV11-2 and TRBJ2-7): EAGVAQSPRYKIIEKRQSVAFWCNPISGHATLYWYQQILGQGPKLLIQFQNNGVVDDSQLPKDRFSAERLKGVDSTLKIQPAKLEDSAVYLCASSLGQRREQYFGPGTRLTVT.

The J gene is TRBJ2-7, the V gene TRBV7-3, with 9 nucleotides matching TRBD2. Germline loops: CDR1 SGHTA, CDR2 FQGTGA. CDR3 length equals 14 residues. The V segment lost 5 bases and the J segment 3 bases; nucleotides outside the gene matches: 5. CDR3 bases: TGTGCCAGCAGCCTAGATAGCGGGAGCTACGAGCAGTACTTC. It specifies CASSLDSGSYEQYF.

The rearrangement uses TRBV27 and TRBJ2-2; D remains ambiguous. The CDR3 has 19 amino acids. Germline assignment: CDR1 MNHEY and CDR2 SMNVEV (reference sequence). V was pared by 0 bases and J by 0 bases, with 17 bases between. The CDR3 DNA is TGTGCCAGCAGTTTATCGGGCGAGTTCAGGTTCGCGAACACCGGGGAGCTGTTTTTT. It codes for CASSLSGEFRFANTGELFF.

This chain uses TRBV28 with TRBJ2-7; no reliable D call. The CDR3 length is 13 residues. Germline V lookup: CDR1 MDHEN, CDR2 SYDVKM. V lost 6 bases and J 3 bases, leaving 12 bases between the germline ends. CDR3: CASSPFLRYEQYF. In DNA, the CDR3 is TGTGCCAGCAGCCCTTTTTTGCGCTACGAGCAGTACTTC.